These T cell receptor beta chains were read from a single sample in a study of cytomegalovirus exposure and HLA in healthy donors. The method was immunoSEQ multiplex PCR; TCRdb's version includes in-frame clones alone and lacks a portion of them. The table includes about 130,000 clones, around two thirds detected once. What was sequenced was PBMCs. These receptors originate from a man aged 18 to 35 in good health and CMV-seropositive. Each CDR3 is given without its conserved first and last residue. Each record gives: CDR3 length, D gene, V gene, CDR3 protein. D genes are given only for firm matches.

14,TRBD1,TRBV9,ASSQGGTGSGNTIY
17,TRBD2,TRBV4-2,ASSQEGLAGDFAKNIQY
12,NA,TRBV2,ASSPFWTEEEAF
13,NA,TRBV7-2,ASSYNTGISDGYT
12,NA,TRBV5-6,ASSSDSLTYEQY
16,TRBD1,TRBV4-2,ASSPGPDRGSSGNTIY
12,NA,TRBV19,ASTPLVFTGELF
12,TRBD1,TRBV19,ASRRTGEDQPQH
12,NA,TRBV16,ASSQSSFGGGYT
11,NA,TRBV5-4,ASSLSSNQPQH
15,TRBD2,TRBV18,ASSKGLAGGRDGIQY